This TCR beta chain was profiled in a study of CD8 T cells in Susac syndrome. Random hexamers served to reverse transcribe roughly 0.5 to 1 ug RNA. The amplification used immunoSEQ multiplex PCR on TCR beta CDR3; it spanned 54 Vbeta and 13 Jbeta. One entry per CDR3 protein results from TCRdb running MiXCR on the immunoSEQ multiplex PCR reads. Of about 430,000 distinct CDR3 sequences in the sample, approximately 85% are singletons; the top ten hold approximately 0.12%. V was cut by 5 bases and J by 0 bases, with 16 bases left in between. The CDR3 sequence is 16 residues long. Germline V gene lookup returns CDR1 SEHNR and CDR2 FQNEAQ (reference sequence). In this sample, this clonotype turned up a few times. Sequencing of TCR beta was performed on blood CD8+ T cells and on blood CD4+ T cells. The multiple sclerosis control group was made up of treatment-naive patients with stable or active relapsing-remitting disease.

The sample taken for sequencing was CD8+ T cells from PBMCs. The TCR comes from a human donor with multiple sclerosis. The V call is TRBV7-9, the J call TRBJ2-5, with a tentative D call TRBD1 (5 bases). The CDR3 DNA is TGTGCCAGCAGCCCAACAGGAATAACCAACCAAGAGACCCAGTACTTC. Residues: CASSPTGITNQETQYF. The whole variable domain, remainder taken from reference TRBV7-9 and TRBJ2-5, is DTGVSQNPRHKITKRGQNVTFRCDPISEHNRLYWYRQTLGQGPEFLTYFQNEAQLEKSRLLSDRFSAERPKGSFSTLEIQRTEQGDSAMYLCASSPTGITNQETQYFGPGTRLLVL.